This TCR beta chain was sequenced during a study of blood T cell repertoires in COVID-19. Background on the study: Italy, Spain and the United States were the sources of the convalescent and acute COVID-19 samples. The analysed material was cDNA or gDNA that came from T cells, B-cell-depleted T cells, or PBMCs.

As originally analysed: Estimation of nucleated cell counts relied on the amplification of reference gene primers. TCRdb keeps only in-frame clones here, not all; method: immunoSEQ multiplex PCR. V and J calls and clone size come straight from that table; D and trimming were deduced from the DNA. Altogether approximately 280,000 clones are present, approximately 86% being singletons, with the ten largest covering about 2.2%. Trimming removed 5 bases from V and 3 bases from J, with 8 bases in between. Germline V gene lookup returns CDR1 LNHNV and CDR2 YYDKDF (reference sequence). The CDR3 loop spans 13 amino acids.

The sequenced sample was peripheral blood. This chain connects TRBV15 to TRBJ1-5; perhaps TRBD1 as D (5 bases). This TCR was recovered from a woman aged 25-40 years who had recovered from COVID-19. For the CDR3, the DNA is TGTGCCACCAGCCTACAGGCCAATCAGCCCCAGCATTTT. Its translation: CATSLQANQPQHF. Filled out from reference TRBV15 and TRBJ1-5, the complete variable domain reads DAMVIQNPRYQVTQFGKPVTLSCSQTLNHNVMYWYQQKSSQAPKLLFHYYDKDFNNEADTPDNFQSRRPNTSFCFLDIRSPGLGDTAMYLCATSLQANQPQHFGDGTRLSIL.